This T cell receptor beta chain was sequenced for a study of identical twins. MiXCR was run by TCRdb on the 5' RACE reads, yielding one entry per CDR3 protein. This table holds fewer than 900,000 distinct CDR3 sequences, around a sixth found once. The CDR3 sequence is 17 residues long. V lost 0 bases to trimming and J lost 5 bases, with 20 bases between them. Germline CDR1 SGHRS, CDR2 YFSETQ. The data also belong to a second study, concerning T cells expressing NK-cell markers. That study adds: CD3+CD56+NKG2C+, CD3+CD56+NKG2C- and CD3+CD56-NKG2C+ T cells, once sorted, supplied the TCR beta repertoires. Sorting of alpha-beta TCR T cells alone was achieved in several experiments with an anti-gamma-delta TCR antibody.

This chain uses TRBV5-1 with TRBJ2-5, with D hard to call. The sequence came from a woman under 30 in good health. Sequencing input: PBMCs. The DNA of the CDR3 is TGCGCCAGCAGCTTGGGATTACAGACACCCAATGCCGAGACCCAGTACTTC. Translation: CASSLGLQTPNAETQYF.